A selection of T cell receptor beta chains follows, all from one sample in a study of T cells after yellow fever vaccination. TCRdb reprocessed the 5' RACE reads via MiXCR and lists one record per CDR3 protein. The table lists approximately 130,000 distinct CDR3 sequences, 13% to 15% of them singletons. The source was CD8+ T cells sorted from PBMCs, collected 5 days after the yellow fever booster vaccination. Receptors originate from a young man who received the YFV17D yellow fever vaccine. The CDR3 runs from the conserved cysteine through the conserved F or W. The D gene is left open where the match is weak. Clone size appears in some rows only: once, few, many, or a class for an expanded clone.

TRBV6-5	-	TRBJ1-6	TRBD1	CASRLRQGINSPLHF	TGTGCCAGCAGGCTCAGACAGGGGATAAATTCACCCCTCCACTTT
TRBV13	few	TRBJ2-2	-	CASSLGGRFRGTGELFF	TGTGCCAGCAGCTTGGGGGGACGGTTCCGCGGCACCGGGGAGCTGTTTTTT
TRBV7-9	few	TRBJ1-2	-	CASSLALGRPSSYGYTF	TGTGCCAGCAGCTTAGCGCTGGGCAGGCCCTCGAGCTATGGCTACACCTTC
TRBV20-1	few	TRBJ2-3	-	CSARDRGARFTDTQYF	TGCAGTGCTAGAGATCGCGGGGCGCGCTTCACAGATACGCAGTATTTT
TRBV4-3	-	TRBJ1-1	TRBD1	CASSQDGDSWGTEAFF	TGCGCCAGCAGCCAAGATGGGGACAGTTGGGGCACTGAAGCTTTCTTT
TRBV6-5	few	TRBJ2-3	-	CASTPVGGSDTQYF	TGTGCCAGCACCCCAGTAGGGGGATCAGATACGCAGTATTTT
TRBV3-1	-	TRBJ2-3	TRBD2	CASSQAPPGLATDTQYF	TGTGCCAGCAGCCAAGCCCCCCCGGGACTAGCCACAGATACGCAGTATTTT
TRBV12-3/TRBV12-4	-	TRBJ1-1	-	CASSLAPGHQKGEAFF	TGTGCCAGCAGTTTAGCGCCGGGACACCAAAAAGGAGAAGCTTTCTTT
TRBV30	many	TRBJ2-1	TRBD1	CAVQGVRSYNEQFF	TGTGCCGTTCAGGGGGTCCGCTCCTACAATGAGCAGTTCTTC
TRBV7-2	-	TRBJ1-1	-	CASSFGNEAFF	TGTGCCAGCAGCTTTGGAAATGAAGCTTTCTTT
TRBV6-2/TRBV6-3	few	TRBJ2-5	-	CASSYSGGDFQETQYF	TGTGCCAGCAGTTACTCGGGGGGAGATTTCCAAGAGACCCAGTACTTC
TRBV7-9	-	TRBJ2-1	TRBD1	CASSRTGGVYNEQFF	TGTGCCAGCAGTCGGACAGGGGGCGTCTACAATGAGCAGTTCTTC
TRBV5-5	few	TRBJ1-4	-	CASSFSQADNEKLFF	TGTGCCAGCAGCTTTTCCCAGGCTGATAATGAAAAACTGTTTTTT
TRBV6-5	-	TRBJ2-3	-	CASSLQSTDTQYF	TGTGCCAGCAGTCTACAGAGCACAGATACGCAGTATTTT
TRBV4-1	few	TRBJ2-2	TRBD1	CASSPGTGVVGELFF	TGCGCCAGCAGCCCAGGAACAGGGGTGGTCGGGGAGCTGTTTTTT
TRBV7-6	few	TRBJ2-5	-	CASTPGGGVGETQYF	TGTGCCAGCACCCCAGGAGGCGGGGTTGGGGAGACCCAGTACTTC
TRBV6-2/TRBV6-3	few	TRBJ2-7	-	CASSYPVEVLSYEQYF	TGTGCCAGCAGTTACCCAGTGGAGGTTCTCTCCTACGAGCAGTACTTC
TRBV20-1	few	TRBJ1-6	-	CSARPGTPDNSPLHF	TGCAGTGCTAGACCTGGGACGCCGGATAATTCACCCCTCCACTTT
TRBV7-9	-	TRBJ2-1	-	CASLSDSSYNEQFF	TGTGCCAGCCTTAGCGATAGCTCCTACAATGAGCAGTTCTTC
TRBV5-1	-	TRBJ2-7	TRBD1	CASSYGTGHYEQYF	TGCGCCAGCAGCTACGGGACAGGGCATTACGAGCAGTACTTC
TRBV7-9	-	TRBJ1-3	-	CASSSHSGAGGNTIYF	TGTGCCAGCAGCTCCCATTCGGGGGCAGGAGGAAACACCATATATTTT
TRBV4-1	-	TRBJ2-7	-	CASSQTASGYEQYF	TGCGCCAGCAGCCAGACCGCCAGTGGTTACGAGCAGTACTTC
TRBV4-1	-	TRBJ1-1	-	CASNRITGSGTEAFF	TGCGCCAGCAACCGAATTACAGGGTCCGGCACTGAAGCTTTCTTT
TRBV7-6	-	TRBJ1-2	-	CASSSQPATELGGDYTF	TGTGCCAGCAGCAGTCAACCGGCGACGGAACTAGGGGGTGACTACACCTTC
TRBV7-9	-	TRBJ1-1	-	CASRLTERNTEAFF	TGTGCCAGCAGGCTGACAGAGAGGAACACTGAAGCTTTCTTT
TRBV4-3	many	TRBJ2-7	-	CASSQETRTHEQYF	TGCGCCAGCAGCCAAGAGACTAGAACCCACGAGCAGTACTTC
TRBV7-6	few	TRBJ2-2	-	CASSFPGANTGELFF	TGTGCCAGCAGCTTTCCGGGAGCGAACACCGGGGAGCTGTTTTTT
TRBV5-1	few	TRBJ1-1	-	CASSPYYREDTEAFF	TGCGCCAGCAGCCCGTACTACAGGGAGGACACTGAAGCTTTCTTT
TRBV4-1	few	TRBJ2-2	TRBD2	CASSQDPAGGSGELFF	TGCGCCAGCAGCCAAGACCCAGCGGGGGGTTCGGGGGAGCTGTTTTTT
TRBV6-2/TRBV6-3	-	TRBJ1-5	-	CASSDEWTQDQPQHF	TGTGCCAGCAGTGACGAATGGACACAAGATCAGCCCCAGCATTTT
TRBV12-3/TRBV12-4	few	TRBJ2-2	-	CASSPDPPGEELFF	TGTGCCAGCAGTCCCGACCCGCCCGGGGAGGAGCTGTTTTTT
TRBV6-2/TRBV6-3	few	TRBJ2-5	-	CASSYSLQETQYF	TGTGCCAGCAGTTACTCCTTACAAGAGACCCAGTACTTC
TRBV20-1	few	TRBJ2-3	TRBD1	CSAYPGPEGGPDTQYF	TGCAGTGCTTATCCGGGCCCCGAAGGGGGCCCAGATACGCAGTATTTT
TRBV7-2	-	TRBJ2-1	-	CASSYRDYNEQFF	TGTGCCAGCAGCTACCGGGACTACAATGAGCAGTTCTTC
TRBV6-4	-	TRBJ2-3	TRBD2	CASSALAGADTQYF	TGTGCCAGCAGCGCACTAGCGGGGGCAGATACGCAGTATTTT
TRBV7-3	-	TRBJ2-3	-	CASSLTGAFTDTQYF	TGTGCCAGCAGCTTAACCGGGGCTTTCACAGATACGCAGTATTTT
TRBV19	-	TRBJ2-7	-	CASSMAYRNYEQYF	TGTGCCAGTAGTATGGCGTACAGGAACTACGAGCAGTACTTC
TRBV7-2	-	TRBJ2-5	-	CASSSSTRVHETQYF	TGTGCCAGCAGCTCCTCGACTAGGGTACACGAGACCCAGTACTTC
TRBV14	many	TRBJ2-1	-	CASSYSGSIYNEQFF	TGTGCCAGCAGCTATTCAGGGTCAATCTACAATGAGCAGTTCTTC
TRBV4-1	many	TRBJ2-2	TRBD2	CASSQLAGGAELFF	TGCGCCAGCAGCCAACTAGCGGGGGGGGCGGAGCTGTTTTTT
TRBV6-5	many	TRBJ2-2	TRBD2	CASSRPIGGGSTGELFF	TGTGCCAGCAGCCGGCCGATCGGGGGGGGATCCACCGGGGAGCTGTTTTTT
TRBV4-1	few	TRBJ1-2	-	CASSAPGIGGYTF	TGCGCCAGCAGCGCCCCGGGGATCGGTGGCTACACCTTC
TRBV20-1	-	TRBJ2-7	-	CSARDRQAYEQYF	TGCAGTGCTAGAGATCGCCAAGCCTACGAGCAGTACTTC
TRBV6-1	-	TRBJ1-2	-	CASSEAEDSDVGYGYTF	TGTGCCAGCAGTGAAGCTGAAGACTCCGACGTTGGCTATGGCTACACCTTC
TRBV29-1	few	TRBJ2-5	TRBD1	CSVDGQDGETQYF	TGCAGCGTGGACGGACAGGATGGTGAGACCCAGTACTTC
TRBV20-1	-	TRBJ1-1	-	CSARDGLNTEAFF	TGCAGTGCTAGAGACGGCTTGAACACTGAAGCTTTCTTT
TRBV7-9	-	TRBJ1-2	-	CASSSVRDTYNYGYTF	TGTGCCAGCAGCTCAGTCCGGGACACCTATAACTATGGCTACACCTTC
TRBV10-3	-	TRBJ2-1	-	CAISVKSTNNEQFF	TGTGCCATCAGTGTGAAGAGCACCAACAATGAGCAGTTCTTC
TRBV9	few	TRBJ1-1	-	CASSVASGPEAFF	TGTGCCAGCAGCGTAGCATCAGGGCCTGAAGCTTTCTTT
TRBV5-4	-	TRBJ2-3	TRBD2	CASSRRGETDTQYF	TGTGCCAGCAGCCGCCGGGGGGAAACAGATACGCAGTATTTT
TRBV5-1	few	TRBJ2-3	TRBD2	CASSSRLAGGSSTDTQYF	TGCGCCAGCAGCTCGAGACTAGCGGGGGGGTCTAGCACAGATACGCAGTATTTT
TRBV6-5	-	TRBJ2-3	-	CASRSPAQADTQYF	TGTGCCAGCAGGAGTCCCGCCCAGGCAGATACGCAGTATTTT
TRBV12-3/TRBV12-4	few	TRBJ2-7	-	CASSRTRNSYEQYF	TGTGCCAGCAGTCGGACCCGGAACTCCTACGAGCAGTACTTC
TRBV7-9	-	TRBJ2-1	TRBD2	CASSTVGLAGGITYNEQFF	TGTGCCAGCAGCACAGTCGGGCTAGCGGGGGGCATAACATACAATGAGCAGTTCTTC
TRBV4-1	few	TRBJ1-4	-	CASSQVPWKASEKLFF	TGCGCCAGCAGCCAAGTGCCATGGAAAGCGAGTGAAAAACTGTTTTTT